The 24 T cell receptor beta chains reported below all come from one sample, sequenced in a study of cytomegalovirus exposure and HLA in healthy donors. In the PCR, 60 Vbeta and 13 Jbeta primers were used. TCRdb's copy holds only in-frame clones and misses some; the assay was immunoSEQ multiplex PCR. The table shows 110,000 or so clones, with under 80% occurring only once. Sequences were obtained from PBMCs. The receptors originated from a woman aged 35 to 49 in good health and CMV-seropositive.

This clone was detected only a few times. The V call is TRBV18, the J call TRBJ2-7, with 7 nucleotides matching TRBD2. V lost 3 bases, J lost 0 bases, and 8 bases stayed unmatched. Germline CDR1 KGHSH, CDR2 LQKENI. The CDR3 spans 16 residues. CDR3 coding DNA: TGTGCCAGCTCACCCTCTGGGAGGGGCCTCTCCTACGAGCAGTACTTC. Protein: CASSPSGRGLSYEQYF.

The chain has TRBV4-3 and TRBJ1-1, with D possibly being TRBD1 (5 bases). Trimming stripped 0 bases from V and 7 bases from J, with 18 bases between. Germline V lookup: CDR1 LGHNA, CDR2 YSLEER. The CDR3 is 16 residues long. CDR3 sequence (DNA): TGCGCCAGCAGCCAAGATACCGCTGGGGGGTTCGATGAAGCTTTCTTT. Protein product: CASSQDTAGGFDEAFF.

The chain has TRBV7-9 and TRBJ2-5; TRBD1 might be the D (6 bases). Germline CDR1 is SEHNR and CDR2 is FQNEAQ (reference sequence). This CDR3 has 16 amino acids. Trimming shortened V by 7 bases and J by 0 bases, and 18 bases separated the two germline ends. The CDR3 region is CASIWGFRQDQETQYF. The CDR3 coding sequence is TGTGCCAGCATTTGGGGGTTCCGACAGGACCAAGAGACCCAGTACTTC. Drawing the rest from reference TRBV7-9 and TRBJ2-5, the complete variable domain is DTGVSQNPRHKITKRGQNVTFRCDPISEHNRLYWYRQTLGQGPEFLTYFQNEAQLEKSRLLSDRFSAERPKGSFSTLEIQRTEQGDSAMYLCASIWGFRQDQETQYFGPGTRLLVL.

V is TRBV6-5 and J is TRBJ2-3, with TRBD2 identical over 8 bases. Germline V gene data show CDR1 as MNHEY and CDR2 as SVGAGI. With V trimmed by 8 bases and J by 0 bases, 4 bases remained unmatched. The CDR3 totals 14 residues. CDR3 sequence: CASGLAGSTDTQYF. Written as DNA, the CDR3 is TGTGCCAGCGGTTTAGCGGGGAGCACAGATACGCAGTATTTT.

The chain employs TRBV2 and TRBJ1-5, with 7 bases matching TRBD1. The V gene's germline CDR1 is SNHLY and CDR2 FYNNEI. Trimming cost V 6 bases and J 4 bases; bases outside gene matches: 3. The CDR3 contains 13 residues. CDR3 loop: CASSSQGNQPQHF. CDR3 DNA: TGTGCCAGCAGCTCACAGGGGAATCAGCCCCAGCATTTT. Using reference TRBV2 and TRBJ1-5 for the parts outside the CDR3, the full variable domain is EPEVTQTPSHQVTQMGQEVILRCVPISNHLYFYWYRQILGQKVEFLVSFYNNEISEKSEIFDDQFSVERPDGSNFTLKIRSTKLEDSAMYFCASSSQGNQPQHFGDGTRLSIL.

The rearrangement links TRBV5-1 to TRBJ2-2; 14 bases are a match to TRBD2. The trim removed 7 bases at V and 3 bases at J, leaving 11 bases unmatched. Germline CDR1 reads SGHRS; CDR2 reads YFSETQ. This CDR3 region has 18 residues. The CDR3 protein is CASGHRLAGGPDTGELFF. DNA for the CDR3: TGCGCCAGCGGACATAGACTAGCGGGGGGGCCGGACACCGGGGAGCTGTTTTTT.

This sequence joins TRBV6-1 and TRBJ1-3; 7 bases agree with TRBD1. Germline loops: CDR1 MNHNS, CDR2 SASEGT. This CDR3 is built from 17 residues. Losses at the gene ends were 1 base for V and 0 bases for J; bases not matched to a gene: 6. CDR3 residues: CASSEVSGGGSGNTIYF. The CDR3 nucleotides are TGTGCCAGCAGTGAAGTCTCAGGGGGTGGCTCTGGAAACACCATATATTTT.

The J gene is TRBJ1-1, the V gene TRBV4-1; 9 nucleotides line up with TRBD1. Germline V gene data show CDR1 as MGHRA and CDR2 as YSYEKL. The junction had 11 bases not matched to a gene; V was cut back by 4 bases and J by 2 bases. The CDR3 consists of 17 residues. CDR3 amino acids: CASSLEQGAGENTEAFF. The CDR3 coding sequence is TGCGCCAGCAGCCTGGAACAGGGGGCAGGCGAAAACACTGAAGCTTTCTTT.

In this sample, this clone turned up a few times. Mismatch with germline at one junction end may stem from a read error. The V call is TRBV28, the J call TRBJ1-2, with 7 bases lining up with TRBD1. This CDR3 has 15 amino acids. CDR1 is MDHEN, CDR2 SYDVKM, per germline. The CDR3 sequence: CAGSKQGGVSYGYTF. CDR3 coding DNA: TGTGCCGGCAGTAAACAAGGGGGCGTGAGCTATGGCTACACCTTC.

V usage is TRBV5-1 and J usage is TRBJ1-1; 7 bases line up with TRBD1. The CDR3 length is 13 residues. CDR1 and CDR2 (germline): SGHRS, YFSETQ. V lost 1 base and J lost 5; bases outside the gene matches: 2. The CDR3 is CASSLQGGTEAFF. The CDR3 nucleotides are TGCGCCAGCAGCTTGCAGGGGGGAACTGAAGCTTTCTTT.

The CDR3 bases are TGTGCCAGTAGTATAGATCGCGGGACTAGCGGGATCTACGAGCAGTACTTC. This translates into CASSIDRGTSGIYEQYF. This chain connects TRBV19 to TRBJ2-7, with 13 positions matching TRBD2. Germline trimming cut 0 bases from V and 3 bases from J; bases unmatched to any gene: 5. This CDR3 is 17 amino acids long. Germline V gives CDR1 LNHDA, CDR2 SQIVND (reference sequence).

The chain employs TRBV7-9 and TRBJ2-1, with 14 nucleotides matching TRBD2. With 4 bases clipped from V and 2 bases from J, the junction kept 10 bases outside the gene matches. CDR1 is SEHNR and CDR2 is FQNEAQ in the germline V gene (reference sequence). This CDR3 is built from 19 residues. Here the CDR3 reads CASSWPRTSGRFTYNEQFF. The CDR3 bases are TGTGCCAGCAGCTGGCCGAGGACTAGCGGGAGGTTTACCTACAATGAGCAGTTCTTC.

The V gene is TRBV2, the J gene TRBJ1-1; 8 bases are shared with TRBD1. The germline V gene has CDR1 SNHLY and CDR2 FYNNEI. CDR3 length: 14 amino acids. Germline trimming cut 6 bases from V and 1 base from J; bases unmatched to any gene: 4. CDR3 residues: CASSPDRANTEAFF. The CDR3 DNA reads TGTGCCAGCAGCCCGGACAGGGCGAACACTGAAGCTTTCTTT.

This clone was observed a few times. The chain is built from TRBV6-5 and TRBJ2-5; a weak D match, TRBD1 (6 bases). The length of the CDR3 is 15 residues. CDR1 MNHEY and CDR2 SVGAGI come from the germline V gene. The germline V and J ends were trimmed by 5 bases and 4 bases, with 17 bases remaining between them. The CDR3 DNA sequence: TGTGCCAGCAGTCTCACCCCAGGGGTAGGAGAGACCCAGTACTTC. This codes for CASSLTPGVGETQYF.

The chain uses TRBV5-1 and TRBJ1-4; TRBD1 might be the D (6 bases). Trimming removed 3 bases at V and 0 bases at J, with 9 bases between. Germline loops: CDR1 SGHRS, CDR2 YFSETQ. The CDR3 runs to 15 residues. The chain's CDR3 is CASSSGVATNEKLFF. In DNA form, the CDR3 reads TGCGCCAGCAGCTCAGGGGTAGCAACTAATGAAAAACTGTTTTTT.

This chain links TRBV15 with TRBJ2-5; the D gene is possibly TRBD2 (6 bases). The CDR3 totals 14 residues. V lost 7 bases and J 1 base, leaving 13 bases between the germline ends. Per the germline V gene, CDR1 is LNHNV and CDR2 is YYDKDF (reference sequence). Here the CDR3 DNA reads TGTGCCACCACCGAAGGACTATTCCAAGAGACCCAGTACTTC. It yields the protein CATTEGLFQETQYF.

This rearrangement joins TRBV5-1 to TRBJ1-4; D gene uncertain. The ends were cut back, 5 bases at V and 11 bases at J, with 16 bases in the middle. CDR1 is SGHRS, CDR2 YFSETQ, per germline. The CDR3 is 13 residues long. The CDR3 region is CASSQEWEDKLFF. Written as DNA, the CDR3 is TGCGCCAGCAGTCAGGAATGGGAGGATAAACTGTTTTTT. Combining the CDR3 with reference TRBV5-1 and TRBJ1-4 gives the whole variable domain KAGVTQTPRYLIKTRGQQVTLSCSPISGHRSVSWYQQTPGQGLQFLFEYFSETQRNKGNFPGRFSGRQFSNSRSEMNVSTLELGDSALYLCASSQEWEDKLFFGSGTQLSVL.

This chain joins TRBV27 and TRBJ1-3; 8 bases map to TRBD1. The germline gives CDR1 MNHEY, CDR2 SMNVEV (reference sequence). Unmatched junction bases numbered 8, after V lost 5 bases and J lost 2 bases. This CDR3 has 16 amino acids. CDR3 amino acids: CASSTGGQVAGNTIYF. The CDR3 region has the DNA TGTGCCAGCAGTACGGGGGGACAGGTCGCTGGAAACACCATATATTTT.

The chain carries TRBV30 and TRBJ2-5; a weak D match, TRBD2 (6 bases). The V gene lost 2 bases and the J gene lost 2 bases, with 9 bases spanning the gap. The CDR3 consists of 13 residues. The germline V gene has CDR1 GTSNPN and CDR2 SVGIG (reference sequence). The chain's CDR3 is CAWSRTTQETQYF. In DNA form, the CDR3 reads TGTGCCTGGAGTAGGACTACGCAAGAGACCCAGTACTTC.

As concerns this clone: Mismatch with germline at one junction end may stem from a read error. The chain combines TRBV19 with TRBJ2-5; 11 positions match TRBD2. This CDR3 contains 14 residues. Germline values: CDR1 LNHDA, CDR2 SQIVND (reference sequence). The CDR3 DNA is TGTGCCAGCAGTAGCGGGAGGGTCCAAGAGACCCAGTACTTC. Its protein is CASSSGRVQETQYF. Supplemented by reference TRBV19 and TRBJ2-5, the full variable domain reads DGGITQSPKYLFRKEGQNVTLSCEQNLNHDAMYWYRQDPGQGLRLIYYSQIVNDFQKGDIAEGYSVSREKKESFPLTVTSAQKNPTAFYLCASSSGRVQETQYFGPGTRLLVL.

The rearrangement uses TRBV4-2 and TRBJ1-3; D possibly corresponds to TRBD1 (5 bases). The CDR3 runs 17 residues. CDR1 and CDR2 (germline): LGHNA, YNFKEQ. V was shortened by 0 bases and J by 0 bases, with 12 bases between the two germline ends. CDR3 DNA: TGTGCCAGCAGCCAAGATCAAGAGACAGACTCTGGAAACACCATATATTTT. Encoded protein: CASSQDQETDSGNTIYF.

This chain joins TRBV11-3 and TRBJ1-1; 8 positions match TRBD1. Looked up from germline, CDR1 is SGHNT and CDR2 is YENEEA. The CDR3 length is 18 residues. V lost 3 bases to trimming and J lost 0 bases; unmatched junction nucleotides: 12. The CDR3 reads CASSLRTGKGSVNTEAFF. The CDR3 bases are TGTGCCAGCAGCTTGCGGACAGGGAAAGGTTCCGTGAACACTGAAGCTTTCTTT. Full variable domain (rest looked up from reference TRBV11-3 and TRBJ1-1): EAGVVQSPRYKIIEKKQPVAFWCNPISGHNTLYWYLQNLGQGPELLIRYENEEAVDDSQLPKDRFSAERLKGVDSTLKIQPAELGDSAVYLCASSLRTGKGSVNTEAFFGQGTRLTVV.

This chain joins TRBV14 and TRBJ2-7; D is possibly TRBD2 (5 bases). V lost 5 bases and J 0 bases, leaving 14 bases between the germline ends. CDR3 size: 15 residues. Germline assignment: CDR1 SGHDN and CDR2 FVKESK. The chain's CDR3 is CASSSRAEGSYEQYF. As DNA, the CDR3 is TGTGCCAGCAGCTCGAGGGCTGAGGGCTCCTACGAGCAGTACTTC. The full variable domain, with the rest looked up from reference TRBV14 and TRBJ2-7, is EAGVTQFPSHSVIEKGQTVTLRCDPISGHDNLYWYRRVMGKEIKFLLHFVKESKQDESGMPNNRFLAERTGGTYSTLKVQPAELEDSGVYFCASSSRAEGSYEQYFGPGTRLTVT.

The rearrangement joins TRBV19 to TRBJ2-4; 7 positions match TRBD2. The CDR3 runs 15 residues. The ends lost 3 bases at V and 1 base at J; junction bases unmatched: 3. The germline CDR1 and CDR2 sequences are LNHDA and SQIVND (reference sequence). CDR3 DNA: TGTGCCAGTAGTATTGGGGGGGGTGCCAAAAACATTCAGTACTTC. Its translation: CASSIGGGAKNIQYF.